The next 9 T cell receptor beta chains were all read from a single sample in a study of shared clonotypes between healthy human individuals. Assay: immunoSEQ multiplex PCR; the TCRdb copy retains only in-frame clones and omits some. The sample holds more than 2,000,000 clones, approximately 93% seen once. Sequenced sample: naive CD4+ T cells from PBMCs. Indicated subset: CD45RA+ positively selected. The receptors shown here come from a man between 18 and 29 years old in good health. Some clones in this sample may be carry-over from other donors' samples.

This clone was picked up one time. The chain joins TRBV28 to TRBJ1-1; the D is unclear. Trimming removed 8 bases from V and 0 bases from J, with 10 bases in between. Looked up from germline, CDR1 is MDHEN and CDR2 is SYDVKM. The CDR3 is made up of 13 amino acids. The DNA for the CDR3 is TGTGCCAGCCAAGGACGGGTGAACACTGAAGCTTTCTTT. Amino acid sequence: CASQGRVNTEAFF.

The chain couples TRBV18 to TRBJ2-2, with 8 bases identical to TRBD1. From germline, CDR1 is KGHSH and CDR2 LQKENI. The CDR3 runs to 15 residues. V trimming: 2 bases; J trimming: 7 bases; junction bases outside the gene matches: 6. The chain's CDR3 is CASSPARGLNGELFF. The CDR3 bases are TGTGCCAGCTCACCAGCCAGGGGGCTGAACGGGGAGCTGTTTTTT.

The CDR3 spells CASSFVHEQYF. The CDR3 region has the DNA TGTGCCAGCAGCTTCGTCCACGAGCAGTACTTC. This chain uses TRBV11-2 with TRBJ2-7; no clear D gene. The germline CDR1 and CDR2 sequences are SGHAT and FQNNGV. Trimming took off 3 bases at V and 5 bases at J, with 5 bases between the two ends. The CDR3 length is 11 residues.

This clone was seen a single time. Other DNA variants within this sample encode the same CDR3. V usage is TRBV7-8 and J usage is TRBJ1-1; D remains ambiguous. The germline CDR1 and CDR2 sequences are SGHVS and FQNEAQ. V lost 1 base, J lost 1 base, and 4 bases lay in between. This CDR3 is built from 13 residues. In DNA form, the CDR3 reads TGTGCCAGCAGCTTAGGGGCGAACACTGAAGCTTTCTTT. It encodes CASSLGANTEAFF. Full variable domain (missing parts from reference TRBV7-8 and TRBJ1-1): GAGVSQSPRYKVAKRGQDVALRCDPISGHVSLFWYQQALGQGPEFLTYFQNEAQLDKSGLPSDRFFAERPEGSVSTLKIQRTQQEDSAVYLCASSLGANTEAFFGQGTRLTVV.

This clone was observed a single time. This chain's CDR3 is CASRRRGLNRLAEKLFF. CDR3 in DNA: TGTGCCAGTAGACGGCGAGGACTGAACAGGCTCGCCGAAAAACTGTTTTTT. The genes are TRBV19 and TRBJ1-4, with TRBD1 as a possible D gene (5 bases). This CDR3 has 17 amino acids. The germline V gene encodes CDR1 LNHDA and CDR2 SQIVND (reference sequence). V lost 6 bases to trimming and J lost 8 bases, with 25 bases between them.

The rearrangement links TRBV6-5 to TRBJ1-1; 9 bases agree with TRBD1. From germline, CDR1 is MNHEY and CDR2 SVGAGI. The CDR3 length is 12 residues. The ends lost 2 bases at V and 12 bases at J; junction bases unmatched: 4. This CDR3 is CASSYGTGMTFF. In DNA, the CDR3 is TGTGCCAGCAGTTACGGGACAGGGATGACTTTCTTT.

V and J are TRBV25-1 and TRBJ2-7; D not certain. Trimming removed 3 bases at V and 1 base at J, with 13 bases between. Germline assignment: CDR1 MGHDK and CDR2 SYGVNS. The length of the CDR3 is 15 residues. In nucleotides, the CDR3 is TGTGCCAGCAGTGATCGGGTACTAACGTCCTACGAGCAGTACTTC. Protein: CASSDRVLTSYEQYF.

This chain links TRBV4-3 with TRBJ2-3; TRBD2 agrees at 11 bases. CDR3 size: 21 residues. Trimming removed 2 bases from V and 5 bases from J; junction bases left unmatched: 21. From germline, CDR1 is LGHNA and CDR2 YSLEER. CDR3 amino acids: CASSQSPPIAGGPGLGDTQYF. The CDR3 DNA sequence: TGCGCCAGCAGCCAAAGTCCTCCCATAGCGGGAGGGCCAGGGTTGGGAGATACGCAGTATTTT.

This clone has a single count. V is TRBV6-6 and J is TRBJ2-2; D tentatively fits TRBD1 or TRBD2 (5 bases each). Per germline, CDR1 MNHNY and CDR2 SVGAGI (reference sequence). The germline V and J ends were trimmed by 2 bases and 6 bases, with 10 bases remaining between them. This CDR3 region has 14 residues. The CDR3 spells CASSYGQGAGELFF. CDR3 sequence (DNA): TGTGCCAGCAGTTACGGGCAGGGAGCCGGGGAGCTGTTTTTT.